These T cell receptor beta chains were read from a single sample in a study of blood T cells in healthy people across ages. TCRdb processed the 5' RACE reads anew with MiXCR; each CDR3 protein has one entry. The table includes some 900,000 distinct CDR3 sequences, 29% detected once. Input material: blood. These receptor sequences come from an elderly woman in good health. Each CDR3 is given with its conserved first and last residue. D genes are given only for firm matches. Clone size is shown for a subset of rows, as once, few, many or a class of expanded clone.

v_gene	abundance	j_gene	d_gene	CDR3nt	CDR3aa
TRBV3-1	many	TRBJ1-6	TRBD1	TGTGCCAGCAGCCACGGGACAGGACTAAATTCACCCCTCCACTTT	CASSHGTGLNSPLHF
TRBV7-2	many	TRBJ2-7	TRBD1	TGTGCCAGCAGCGAGGACAGGGGGACCTACGAGCAGTACTTC	CASSEDRGTYEQYF
TRBV6-5	many	TRBJ2-1	TRBD2	TGTGCCAGCAGTTACTCGAGTTGGCTAGCGGGGGGGTACAATGAGCAGTTCTTC	CASSYSSWLAGGYNEQFF
TRBV18	many	TRBJ1-2	TRBD1	TGTGCCAGCTCACCGGGGACAGGGATCTATGGCTACACCTTC	CASSPGTGIYGYTF
TRBV5-1	few	TRBJ2-3	.	TGCGCCAGCAGCTTGTCTGGGACTGTCGTCAGGGATACGCAGTATTTT	CASSLSGTVVRDTQYF
TRBV7-7	.	TRBJ2-7	.	TGTGCTAGCAGCTTAGAGTCAGGGCCTTCCTACGAGCAGTACTTC	CASSLESGPSYEQYF
TRBV6-2/TRBV6-3	many	TRBJ2-3	TRBD1	TGTGCCAGCAGGAAAGACAGGGGCACAGATACGCAGTATTTT	CASRKDRGTDTQYF
TRBV13	.	TRBJ2-1	TRBD2	TGTGCCAGCAGCCCAGATTCCGCGGGAGGGATCGCTGGGCAGTTCTTC	CASSPDSAGGIAGQFF
TRBV13	many	TRBJ2-1	TRBD1	TGTGCCAGCAGCCTTCGACAGGGTGTCTTGAATGAGCAGTTCTTC	CASSLRQGVLNEQFF
TRBV5-4	many	TRBJ2-1	.	TGTGCCAGCAGCTTGGAGGGTGTGAGTTCAGGGGAGCAGTTCTTC	CASSLEGVSSGEQFF
TRBV20-1	.	TRBJ2-1	TRBD2	TGCAGTGCTAGACCGTGGGGGGGGGAGTGGAATGAGCAGTTCTTC	CSARPWGGEWNEQFF
TRBV21-1	.	TRBJ2-7	.	TGTGCCAGCAGCCCACCCCCGGGGGCAGTACCCTACGAGCAGTACTTC	CASSPPPGAVPYEQYF
TRBV20-1	.	TRBJ2-7	.	TGCAGTGCGGGGACGGATTCCTACGAGCAGTACTTC	CSAGTDSYEQYF
TRBV5-6	few	TRBJ1-6	.	TGTGCCAGCAGCGTCCTGGAGTCACCCCTCCACTTT	CASSVLESPLHF
TRBV6-2/TRBV6-3	many	TRBJ1-6	.	TGTGCCAGCAGCCAGGGCAGATATAGCCTCCACTTT	CASSQGRYSLHF
TRBV7-2	.	TRBJ2-7	TRBD2	TGTGCCAGCAGCCCCCTGGGGGGGGACTACGAGCAGTACTTC	CASSPLGGDYEQYF
TRBV5-1	many	TRBJ2-3	TRBD1	TGCGCCAGCAGCCCGAGACAGGGGGACTACGCAGATACGCAGTATTTT	CASSPRQGDYADTQYF
TRBV5-6	.	TRBJ2-5	.	TGTGCCAGCAGCTTGAAGCCCGGGAAAGAGACCCAGTACTTC	CASSLKPGKETQYF
TRBV10-3	.	TRBJ1-6	.	TGTGCCACAACAGCTACCTCCTATAATTCACCCCTCCACTTT	CATTATSYNSPLHF
TRBV12-3/TRBV12-4	few	TRBJ1-2	.	TGTGCCAGCAGCCCCCGACGAGGGCGTAACTATGGCTACACCTTC	CASSPRRGRNYGYTF
TRBV6-5	.	TRBJ2-7	.	TGTGCCAGCAGTTACTCTGACAGTCCCCTTTCCTTGCCCTACGAGCAGTACTTC	CASSYSDSPLSLPYEQYF
TRBV7-2	many	TRBJ2-5	.	TGTGCCAGCAGCTTAGGCGGAGGAATGAACCAAGAGACCCAGTACTTC	CASSLGGGMNQETQYF
TRBV7-2	few	TRBJ2-5	.	TGTGCCAGCAGCCGGTACTCCGAAGAGACCCAGTACTTC	CASSRYSEETQYF
TRBV12-3/TRBV12-4	many	TRBJ1-4	.	TGTGCCAGCAGGACCCGAGGGCTCGAGGAAAAACTGTTTTTT	CASRTRGLEEKLFF
TRBV11-2	.	TRBJ1-1	.	TGTGCCAGCAGCTTAGATCAAGGGTCCGCTGAAGCTTTCTTT	CASSLDQGSAEAFF
TRBV19	.	TRBJ1-6	.	TGTGCCGGTAGTGTTCAGGGGATAAGGGGCAATTCACCCCTCCACTTT	CAGSVQGIRGNSPLHF
TRBV20-1	many	TRBJ2-5	TRBD2	TGCAGTGCTTTGCGGGGGGGCCGGCAAGAGACCCAGTACTTC	CSALRGGRQETQYF
TRBV12-3/TRBV12-4	.	TRBJ2-4	.	TGTGCCAGCACCGTGGACAGACCGGGAAACATTCAGTACTTC	CASTVDRPGNIQYF
TRBV9	many	TRBJ2-5	.	TGTGCCAGCAGCGGGAGAGGGGTGGGGGGACAAGAGACCCAGTACTTC	CASSGRGVGGQETQYF
TRBV6-5	many	TRBJ2-3	.	TGTGCCAGCAGTACGAGGACGGTTAGCACAGATACGCAGTATTTT	CASSTRTVSTDTQYF
TRBV7-2	.	TRBJ1-4	.	TGTGCCAGCAGCTTTGGGGGGCATAATGAAAAACTGTTTTTT	CASSFGGHNEKLFF
TRBV27	many	TRBJ2-3	TRBD2	TGTGCCAGCGCCAGGACTAGCGGGGGGCTTAGCACAGATACGCAGTATTTT	CASARTSGGLSTDTQYF
TRBV30	.	TRBJ1-5	.	TGTGTCTGGAGTGTACTGCGGGGACAGCCCCAGCATTTT	CVWSVLRGQPQHF
TRBV6-2/TRBV6-3	many	TRBJ2-4	.	TGTGCCAGCAGTTACTCGTTGGGTCTAGCCAAAAACATTCAGTACTTC	CASSYSLGLAKNIQYF
TRBV3-1	many	TRBJ2-1	.	TGTGCCAGCAGCCTTAGACAGGCCAATGAGCAGTTCTTC	CASSLRQANEQFF
TRBV29-1	.	TRBJ2-5	TRBD1	TGCAGCGTGGGGGACAGTCCCTCGGGGACCCAGTACTTC	CSVGDSPSGTQYF
TRBV12-3/TRBV12-4	.	TRBJ2-3	.	TGTGCCAGCAGTTTGCCGAGGGCAGATGTGCAGTATTTT	CASSLPRADVQYF
TRBV6-2/TRBV6-3	many	TRBJ2-5	TRBD1	TGTGCCAGCAGAACCCGAAACAGGGGGCGAGACCAAGAGACCCAGTACTTC	CASRTRNRGRDQETQYF
TRBV6-5	many	TRBJ2-1	TRBD2	TGTGCCAGCAAGCGGGGGGGGTCTGATGAGCAGTTCTTC	CASKRGGSDEQFF
TRBV10-3	few	TRBJ2-7	.	TGTGCCATCAGTGAGTCCCCGGTCGCCGAGCGGTACTTC	CAISESPVAERYF
TRBV20-1	few	TRBJ2-5	TRBD2	TGCAGTGCTAGATCCACGTGGGGAGGGGCAGGAGAGACCCAGTACTTC	CSARSTWGGAGETQYF
TRBV4-1	.	TRBJ1-2	TRBD1	TGCGCCAGCAGCCACCCGCGGACAGGGGGCGTCTATGGCTACACCTTC	CASSHPRTGGVYGYTF
TRBV7-2	.	TRBJ2-7	.	TGTACCAGCAGCCTTCTCGACGAGCAGTACTTC	CTSSLLDEQYF
TRBV7-9	.	TRBJ2-7	.	TGTGCCAGCAGCTCAACGGGGGTAAGCTCCTACGAGCAGTACTTC	CASSSTGVSSYEQYF
TRBV7-7	many	TRBJ2-3	TRBD2	TGTGCCAGCAGCTTATACGGGGGGGGCTCCGATACGCAGTATTTT	CASSLYGGGSDTQYF